This T cell receptor (beta chain) appears in the sequencing data of a study of metastatic and nonmetastatic thyroid tumors. About the research overall: The comparison covered peripheral blood and tumor or nodule tissue in malignant and benign thyroid patients.

Concerning this clone: Its antigen is undetermined.

Study results and limitations: The reported finding was significantly higher TCR beta diversity in malignant thyroid tumors relative to benign nodules, in blood and tumor.

Thyroid surgery had not been preceded by any treatment in any patient. CDR1 is MNHNS and CDR2 is SASEGT in the germline V gene. V dropped 0 bases and J dropped 0 bases, with 11 bases sitting between them. This CDR3 region has 16 residues. As originally analysed: A classifier for distant metastasis in papillary thyroid cancer was constructed using CDR3 differences observed across clinicopathological groups. TCRdb reanalyzed the PCR reads via MiXCR. The V and J calls follow TCRdb's processing rather than the paper's. The sample includes about 13,000 clones, 20% to 30% seen only once; the top ten take around 12%.

J is TRBJ2-5 and V is TRBV6-1; D is unresolved. Source material: adjacent normal tissue. The origin of this receptor is a female donor with papillary thyroid cancer or a benign thyroid nodule (not recorded which). Some clones in this sample may be carry-over from other donors' samples. CDR3 protein: CASSEAYRANQETQYF. CDR3 DNA sequence: TGTGCCAGCAGTGAAGCCTACCGGGCCAACCAAGAGACCCAGTACTTC.